The rows below give T cell receptor beta chains drawn from one sample of a study of blood T cell repertoires in COVID-19. Profiling relied on immunoSEQ multiplex PCR, and the TCRdb table lists in-frame clones only, not all of them. The sample records around 250,000 clones, approximately 80% being singletons. Sequencing input: peripheral blood. These receptors were obtained from a man aged 25-40 years who had recovered from COVID-19. Both conserved end residues are part of each CDR3. Fields, in order: J gene, V gene, D gene, CDR3 protein. A D gene is named only where the DNA matches it firmly.

J gene: TRBJ2-3
V gene: TRBV6-5
D gene: -
CDR3 protein: CASSYSTARGANTQYF

J gene: TRBJ1-1
V gene: TRBV4-1
D gene: -
CDR3 protein: CASSQGMEPLVAFF

J gene: TRBJ2-1
V gene: TRBV28
D gene: TRBD1
CDR3 protein: CASSLRGTGNNEQFF

J gene: TRBJ1-3
V gene: TRBV5-1
D gene: -
CDR3 protein: CASSRGSSGNTIYF

J gene: TRBJ2-1
V gene: TRBV27
D gene: -
CDR3 protein: CASSITLSSYNEQFF

J gene: TRBJ2-5
V gene: TRBV7-6
D gene: -
CDR3 protein: CASSGPSGETQYF

J gene: TRBJ2-7
V gene: TRBV3-1/TRBV3-2
D gene: TRBD1
CDR3 protein: CASSQDVGTVPRASYEQYF

J gene: TRBJ2-3
V gene: TRBV5-1
D gene: TRBD2
CDR3 protein: CASSLSNRGGLNPPDTQYF

J gene: TRBJ1-3
V gene: TRBV6-6
D gene: -
CDR3 protein: CASSYADSTAGNTIYF

J gene: TRBJ2-3
V gene: TRBV4-1
D gene: -
CDR3 protein: CASSQDAKRGYTDTQYF

J gene: TRBJ2-6
V gene: TRBV6-1
D gene: TRBD1
CDR3 protein: CASSVQGFRSGANVLTF

J gene: TRBJ1-5
V gene: TRBV4-2
D gene: -
CDR3 protein: CASSPGGNQPQHF

J gene: TRBJ1-4
V gene: TRBV4-1
D gene: -
CDR3 protein: CASSQDRSTRKLFF

J gene: TRBJ1-1
V gene: TRBV7-3
D gene: -
CDR3 protein: CASSSYRDTEAFF

J gene: TRBJ1-1
V gene: TRBV5-5
D gene: -
CDR3 protein: CASSFAAVNTEAFF

J gene: TRBJ1-5
V gene: TRBV6-1
D gene: -
CDR3 protein: CASSEALGRANQPQHF

J gene: TRBJ1-4
V gene: TRBV5-1
D gene: -
CDR3 protein: CASLDSNEKLFF

J gene: TRBJ1-4
V gene: TRBV27
D gene: TRBD1
CDR3 protein: CASAQQGLGEKLFF

J gene: TRBJ2-7
V gene: TRBV2
D gene: -
CDR3 protein: CASRQNYEQYF

J gene: TRBJ1-1
V gene: TRBV15
D gene: -
CDR3 protein: CATSRDERAPEAFF

J gene: TRBJ1-2
V gene: TRBV18
D gene: TRBD1
CDR3 protein: CASSPLTGTNYGYTF

J gene: TRBJ2-5
V gene: TRBV4-2
D gene: TRBD2
CDR3 protein: CASSQVGAGGGETQYF

J gene: TRBJ2-4
V gene: TRBV7-7
D gene: -
CDR3 protein: CASSFEGRLAKNIQYF

J gene: TRBJ2-7
V gene: TRBV9
D gene: -
CDR3 protein: CASSTDYRDWEQYF

J gene: TRBJ1-6
V gene: TRBV12-3/TRBV12-4
D gene: -
CDR3 protein: CASSLGGNSPLHF

J gene: TRBJ2-1
V gene: TRBV29-1
D gene: -
CDR3 protein: CSVDHSYNEQFF

J gene: TRBJ1-1
V gene: TRBV7-9
D gene: -
CDR3 protein: CASSLGPSAFF

J gene: TRBJ2-1
V gene: TRBV5-5
D gene: -
CDR3 protein: CASSLVGDNEQFF

J gene: TRBJ1-1
V gene: TRBV5-1
D gene: TRBD1
CDR3 protein: CASSFQGGTEAFF

J gene: TRBJ2-5
V gene: TRBV7-8
D gene: TRBD1
CDR3 protein: CASTPVSRGRWETQYF

J gene: TRBJ1-1
V gene: TRBV6-2/TRBV6-3
D gene: -
CDR3 protein: CASSLHAGRTKTEAFF

J gene: TRBJ1-6
V gene: TRBV11-2
D gene: TRBD1
CDR3 protein: CASSIGQGFRSPLHF

J gene: TRBJ1-1
V gene: TRBV18
D gene: -
CDR3 protein: CASRRVNTEAFF

J gene: TRBJ2-3
V gene: TRBV5-1
D gene: TRBD2
CDR3 protein: CASSLGLAGSPDTQYF

J gene: TRBJ2-3
V gene: TRBV2
D gene: TRBD2
CDR3 protein: CASSRTSGGAQTDTQYF

J gene: TRBJ2-5
V gene: TRBV7-3
D gene: TRBD1
CDR3 protein: CASSLGGQGLETQYF

J gene: TRBJ1-5
V gene: TRBV10-2
D gene: -
CDR3 protein: CASQPQGGQPQHF

J gene: TRBJ2-5
V gene: TRBV18
D gene: -
CDR3 protein: CASSSRVGPAQETQYF

J gene: TRBJ1-5
V gene: TRBV28
D gene: TRBD1
CDR3 protein: CASSSYGDRGYNQPQHF

J gene: TRBJ1-2
V gene: TRBV9
D gene: TRBD1
CDR3 protein: CASSVGQGAYGYTF

J gene: TRBJ1-5
V gene: TRBV5-6
D gene: -
CDR3 protein: CASSIQDQPQHF

J gene: TRBJ2-1
V gene: TRBV5-1
D gene: TRBD2
CDR3 protein: CASSSSGGAYNEQFF

J gene: TRBJ2-1
V gene: TRBV19
D gene: -
CDR3 protein: CASSIYPRGRASSWYEQFF

J gene: TRBJ1-4
V gene: TRBV5-5
D gene: TRBD1
CDR3 protein: CASSADRVNEKLFF

J gene: TRBJ1-6
V gene: TRBV2
D gene: -
CDR3 protein: CASSQNNSPLHF

J gene: TRBJ1-1
V gene: TRBV10-2
D gene: -
CDR3 protein: CASSDWTANTEAFF

J gene: TRBJ2-1
V gene: TRBV5-1
D gene: -
CDR3 protein: CASSAREAGEQFF

J gene: TRBJ2-5
V gene: TRBV2
D gene: TRBD2
CDR3 protein: CASRRGAGGVQETQYF

J gene: TRBJ2-1
V gene: TRBV6-5
D gene: -
CDR3 protein: CASSYDPGAYNEQFF

J gene: TRBJ2-2
V gene: TRBV7-3
D gene: TRBD1
CDR3 protein: CASSLRAGQGVGGELFF

J gene: TRBJ2-5
V gene: TRBV15
D gene: -
CDR3 protein: CATSSDRYQETQYF